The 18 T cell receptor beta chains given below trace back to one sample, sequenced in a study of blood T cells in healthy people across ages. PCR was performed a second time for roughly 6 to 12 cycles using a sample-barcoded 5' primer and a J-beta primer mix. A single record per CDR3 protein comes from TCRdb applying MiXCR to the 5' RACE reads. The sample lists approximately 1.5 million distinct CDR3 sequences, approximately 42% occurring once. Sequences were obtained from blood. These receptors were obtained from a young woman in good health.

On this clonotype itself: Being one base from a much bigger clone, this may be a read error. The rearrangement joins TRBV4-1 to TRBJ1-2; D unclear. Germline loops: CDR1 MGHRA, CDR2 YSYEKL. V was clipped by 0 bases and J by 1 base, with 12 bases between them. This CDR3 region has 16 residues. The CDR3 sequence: CASSQEGDLDNYGYTF. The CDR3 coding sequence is TGCGCCAGCAGCCAAGAAGGCGATCTGGATAACTATGGCTACACCTTC.

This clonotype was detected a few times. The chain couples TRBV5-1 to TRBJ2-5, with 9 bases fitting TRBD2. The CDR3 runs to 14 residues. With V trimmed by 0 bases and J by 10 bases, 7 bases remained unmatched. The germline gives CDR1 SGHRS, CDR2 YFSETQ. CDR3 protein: CASSLDPLAGNQYF. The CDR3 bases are TGCGCCAGCAGCTTGGATCCCCTAGCGGGGAACCAGTACTTC.

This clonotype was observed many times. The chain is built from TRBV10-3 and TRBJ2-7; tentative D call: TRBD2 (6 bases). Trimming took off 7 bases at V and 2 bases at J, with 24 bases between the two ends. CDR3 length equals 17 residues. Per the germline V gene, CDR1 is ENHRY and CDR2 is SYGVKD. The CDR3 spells CAINGDRDSTGAYEQYF. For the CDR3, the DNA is TGTGCCATCAACGGGGACCGTGATTCCACGGGGGCCTACGAGCAGTACTTC.

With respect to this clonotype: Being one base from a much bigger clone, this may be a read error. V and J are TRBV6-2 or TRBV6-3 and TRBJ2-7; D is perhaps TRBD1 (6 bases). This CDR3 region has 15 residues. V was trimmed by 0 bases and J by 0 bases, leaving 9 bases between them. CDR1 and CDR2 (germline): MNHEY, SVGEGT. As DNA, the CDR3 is TGTGCCAGCAGTTACTCCCAGGGGAACTCCTACGAGCAGTACTTC. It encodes CASSYSQGNSYEQYF.

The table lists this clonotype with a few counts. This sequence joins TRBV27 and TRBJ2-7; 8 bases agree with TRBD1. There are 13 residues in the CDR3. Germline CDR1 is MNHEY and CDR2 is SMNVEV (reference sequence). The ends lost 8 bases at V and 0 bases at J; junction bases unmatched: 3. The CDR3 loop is CASQQGDSYEQYF. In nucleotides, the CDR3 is TGTGCCAGCCAACAGGGGGACTCCTACGAGCAGTACTTC.

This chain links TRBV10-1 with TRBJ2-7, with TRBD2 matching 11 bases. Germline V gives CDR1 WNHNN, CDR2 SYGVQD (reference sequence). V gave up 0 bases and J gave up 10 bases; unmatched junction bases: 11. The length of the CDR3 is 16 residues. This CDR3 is CASSESRTSGQSVQYF. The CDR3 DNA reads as TGCGCCAGCAGTGAGTCCAGGACTAGCGGGCAAAGTGTCCAGTACTTC.

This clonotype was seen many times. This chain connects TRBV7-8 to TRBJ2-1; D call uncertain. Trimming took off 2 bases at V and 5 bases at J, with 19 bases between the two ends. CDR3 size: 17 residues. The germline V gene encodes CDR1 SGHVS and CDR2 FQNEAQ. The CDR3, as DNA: TGTGCCAGCAGCTTATGGGCAAGGCTAACTGGAGACAATGAGCAGTTCTTC. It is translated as CASSLWARLTGDNEQFF.

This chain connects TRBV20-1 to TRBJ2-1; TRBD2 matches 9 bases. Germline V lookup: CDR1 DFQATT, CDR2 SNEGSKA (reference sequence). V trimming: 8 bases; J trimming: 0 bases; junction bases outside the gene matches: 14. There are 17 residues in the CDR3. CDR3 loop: CSSHRLAGTISYNEQFF. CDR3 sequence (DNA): TGCAGTTCCCACCGGCTAGCGGGAACCATCTCCTACAATGAGCAGTTCTTC.

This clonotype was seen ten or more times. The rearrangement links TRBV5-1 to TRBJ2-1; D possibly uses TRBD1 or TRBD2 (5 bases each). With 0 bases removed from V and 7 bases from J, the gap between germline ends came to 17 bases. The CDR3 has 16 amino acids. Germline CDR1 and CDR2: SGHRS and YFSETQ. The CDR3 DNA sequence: TGCGCCAGCAGCTTGGAGGGTCCGGGACCCTGGAATGAGCAGTTCTTC. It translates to CASSLEGPGPWNEQFF.

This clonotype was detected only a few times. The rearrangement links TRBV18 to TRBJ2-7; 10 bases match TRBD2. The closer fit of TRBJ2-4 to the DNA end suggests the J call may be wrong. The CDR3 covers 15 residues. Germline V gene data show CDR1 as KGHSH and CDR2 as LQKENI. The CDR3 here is CASSPNLAGADIQYF. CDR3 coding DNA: TGTGCCAGCTCACCAAATCTAGCGGGAGCGGACATTCAGTACTTC.

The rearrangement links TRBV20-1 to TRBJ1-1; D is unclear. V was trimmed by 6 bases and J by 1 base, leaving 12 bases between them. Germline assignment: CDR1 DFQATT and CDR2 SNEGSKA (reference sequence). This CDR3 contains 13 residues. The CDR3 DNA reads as TGCAGTGCGACTAAGGACGGGAACACTGAAGCTTTCTTT. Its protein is CSATKDGNTEAFF.

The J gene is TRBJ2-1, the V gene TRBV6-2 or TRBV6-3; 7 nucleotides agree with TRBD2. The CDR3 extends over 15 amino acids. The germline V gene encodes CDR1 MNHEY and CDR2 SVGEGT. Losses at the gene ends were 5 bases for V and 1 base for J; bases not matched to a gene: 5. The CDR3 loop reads CASSASGESYNEQFF. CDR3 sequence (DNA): TGTGCCAGCAGTGCCAGCGGGGAATCCTACAATGAGCAGTTCTTC.

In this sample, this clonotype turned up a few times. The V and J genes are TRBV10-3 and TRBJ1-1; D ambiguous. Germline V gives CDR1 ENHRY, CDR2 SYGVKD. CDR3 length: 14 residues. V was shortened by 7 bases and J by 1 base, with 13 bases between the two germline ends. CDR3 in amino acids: CAIKMSQENTEAFF. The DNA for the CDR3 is TGTGCCATCAAAATGTCGCAGGAGAACACTGAAGCTTTCTTT.

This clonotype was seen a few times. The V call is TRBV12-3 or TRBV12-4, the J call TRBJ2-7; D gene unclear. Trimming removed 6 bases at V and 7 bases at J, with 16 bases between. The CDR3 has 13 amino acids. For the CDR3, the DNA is TGTGCCAGCAGATCTTTGGCCTTGGGAGAGCAGTACTTC. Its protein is CASRSLALGEQYF.

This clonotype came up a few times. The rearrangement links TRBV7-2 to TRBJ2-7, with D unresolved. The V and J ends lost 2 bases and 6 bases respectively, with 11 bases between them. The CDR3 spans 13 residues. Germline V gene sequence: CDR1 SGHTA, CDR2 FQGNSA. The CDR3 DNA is TGTGCCAGCAGCTTATCTCTCGTTGCCGAGCAGTACTTC. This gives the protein CASSLSLVAEQYF.

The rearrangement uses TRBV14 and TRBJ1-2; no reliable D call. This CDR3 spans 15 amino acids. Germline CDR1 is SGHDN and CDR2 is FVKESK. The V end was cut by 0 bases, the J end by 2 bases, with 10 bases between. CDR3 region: CASSQDLLANYGYTF. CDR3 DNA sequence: TGTGCCAGCAGCCAAGATCTTCTGGCAAACTATGGCTACACCTTC.

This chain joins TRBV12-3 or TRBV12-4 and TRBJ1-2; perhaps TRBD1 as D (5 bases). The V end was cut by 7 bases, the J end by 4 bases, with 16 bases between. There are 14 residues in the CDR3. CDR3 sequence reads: CASNLGQGSYGYTF. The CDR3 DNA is TGTGCCAGCAACTTGGGGCAGGGATCCTATGGCTACACCTTC.

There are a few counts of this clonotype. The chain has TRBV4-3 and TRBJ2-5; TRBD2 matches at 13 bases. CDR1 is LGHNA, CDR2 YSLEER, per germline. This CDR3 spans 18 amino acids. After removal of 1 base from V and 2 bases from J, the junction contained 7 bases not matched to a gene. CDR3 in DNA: TGCGCCAGCAGCCAAGTCGGACTAGCGGGGGTCCTACAAGAGACCCAGTACTTC. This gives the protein CASSQVGLAGVLQETQYF.